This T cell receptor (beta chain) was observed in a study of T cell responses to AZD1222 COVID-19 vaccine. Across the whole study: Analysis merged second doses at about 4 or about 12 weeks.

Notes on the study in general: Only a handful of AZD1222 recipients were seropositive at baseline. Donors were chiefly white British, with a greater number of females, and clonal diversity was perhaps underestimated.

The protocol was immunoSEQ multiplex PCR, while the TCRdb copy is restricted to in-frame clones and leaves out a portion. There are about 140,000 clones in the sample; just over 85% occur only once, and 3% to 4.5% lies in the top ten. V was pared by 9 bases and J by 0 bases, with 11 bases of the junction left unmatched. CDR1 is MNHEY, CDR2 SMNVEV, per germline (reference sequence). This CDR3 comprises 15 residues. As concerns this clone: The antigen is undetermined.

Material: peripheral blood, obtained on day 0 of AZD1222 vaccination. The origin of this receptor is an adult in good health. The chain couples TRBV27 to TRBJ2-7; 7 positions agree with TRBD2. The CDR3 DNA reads TGTGCCAGTCGTCTATTTGGGAGGGACTCCTACGAGCAGTACTTC. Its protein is CASRLFGRDSYEQYF.